The 22 T cell receptor beta chains presented below share a single source sample, sequenced in a study of blood T cell repertoires in COVID-19. Produced via immunoSEQ multiplex PCR; TCRdb's table is partial and in-frame only. Here the sample spans about 46,000 clones, around four fifths being singletons. The sample consisted of peripheral blood. Receptors were obtained from an elderly woman with acute or convalescent COVID-19.

This sequence joins TRBV18 and TRBJ2-5, with 11 bases aligning to TRBD2. CDR1 and CDR2 (germline): KGHSH, LQKENI. The junction had 8 bases not matched to a gene; V was cut back by 5 bases and J by 3 bases. CDR3 length equals 16 residues. CDR3 sequence: CASSGATSGAKETQYF. CDR3 DNA: TGTGCCAGCTCAGGAGCGACTAGCGGGGCAAAAGAGACCCAGTACTTC.

The genes are TRBV2 and TRBJ1-1, with 8 bases lining up with TRBD1. The CDR3 is 14 residues long. The ends lost 7 bases at V and 1 base at J; junction bases unmatched: 5. The germline V gene has CDR1 SNHLY and CDR2 FYNNEI. CDR3 nucleotides: TGTGCCAGCAAACTAGACAGGGGGAACACTGAAGCTTTCTTT. It yields the protein CASKLDRGNTEAFF.

V and J are TRBV19 and TRBJ1-2, with TRBD1 identical over 7 bases. The CDR3 sequence is 15 residues long. J gave up 4 bases and V 5 bases, and 10 bases lay outside the gene matches. From germline, CDR1 is LNHDA and CDR2 SQIVND (reference sequence). The CDR3 spells CASSPRQGQIYGYTF. For the CDR3, the DNA is TGTGCCAGTAGTCCACGACAGGGACAGATCTATGGCTACACCTTC.

The rearrangement links TRBV25-1 to TRBJ1-1; D unresolved. V was pared by 5 bases and J by 1 base, with 5 bases between. The CDR3 runs 12 residues. Germline assignment: CDR1 MGHDK and CDR2 SYGVNS. The DNA of the CDR3 is TGTGCCAGCAGTCAGAAGAACACTGAAGCTTTCTTT. Encoded protein: CASSQKNTEAFF.

The chain carries TRBV7-9 and TRBJ1-1; no definite D call. V gave up 0 bases and J gave up 6 bases, with 14 bases separating them. The CDR3 contains 15 residues. Germline V lookup: CDR1 SEHNR, CDR2 FQNEAQ (reference sequence). For the CDR3, the DNA is TGTGCCAGCAGCTTAGCCGAAGGAGGGAGGGCTGAAGCTTTCTTT. Translated, it gives CASSLAEGGRAEAFF.

V is TRBV19 and J is TRBJ2-7, with a possible D match to TRBD1 (7 bases). The CDR3 sequence is 14 residues long. Germline V gene data show CDR1 as LNHDA and CDR2 as SQIVND (reference sequence). The V end was cut by 3 bases, the J end by 4 bases, with 13 bases between. The CDR3 region is CASSIGRGRYEQYF. Here the CDR3 DNA reads TGTGCCAGTAGTATCGGCAGGGGGAGGTACGAGCAGTACTTC.

This clone has only a few counts. The rearrangement links TRBV19 to TRBJ2-5, with 12 bases matching TRBD2. The CDR3 totals 14 residues. V lost 10 bases to trimming and J lost 5 bases; unmatched junction nucleotides: 8. Germline CDR1 reads LNHDA; CDR2 reads SQIVND (reference sequence). DNA of the CDR3: TGTGCCACGAGACTAGCGGGGGCGGAGGAGACCCAGTACTTC. It is translated as CATRLAGAEETQYF.

J is TRBJ2-2 and V is TRBV10-2, with 7 bases aligning to TRBD1. The CDR3 runs to 15 residues. The germline gives CDR1 WSHSY, CDR2 SAAADI. Losses at the gene ends were 6 bases for V and 1 base for J; bases not matched to a gene: 5. The CDR3 reads CASRIGTVNTGELFF. CDR3 in DNA: TGCGCCAGCAGAATCGGGACAGTGAACACCGGGGAGCTGTTTTTT.

This chain connects TRBV6-5 to TRBJ2-2, with a tentative D call TRBD1 (5 bases). The germline CDR1 and CDR2 sequences are MNHEY and SVGAGI. The V end lost 11 bases, the J end lost 2 bases, and 12 bases lay between the germline ends. The CDR3 totals 13 residues. The CDR3 loop is CAQQDTNTGELFF. The CDR3 bases are TGTGCCCAGCAGGACACCAACACCGGGGAGCTGTTTTTT.

The rearrangement joins TRBV18 to TRBJ1-1; tentative D call: TRBD1 (5 bases). Trimming stripped 3 bases from V and 4 bases from J, with 18 bases between. The germline V gene has CDR1 KGHSH and CDR2 LQKENI. The length of the CDR3 is 16 residues. The CDR3 nucleotides are TGTGCCAGCTCACCTAACTCTAGGGGTAGTGGCACTGAAGCTTTCTTT. Translating gives CASSPNSRGSGTEAFF.

V is TRBV5-1 and J is TRBJ2-3, with TRBD2 identical over 8 bases. The CDR3 loop spans 14 amino acids. The germline gives CDR1 SGHRS, CDR2 YFSETQ. Trimming removed 0 bases from V and 4 bases from J; junction bases left unmatched: 1. CDR3 nucleotides: TGCGCCAGCAGCTTGGAAGCGGGGGCAGATACGCAGTATTTT. This sequence encodes CASSLEAGADTQYF.

The chain carries TRBV10-3 and TRBJ2-3; TRBD2 matches at 10 bases. The CDR3 is 15 amino acids. Germline V gene sequence: CDR1 ENHRY, CDR2 SYGVKD. V trimming: 8 bases; J trimming: 3 bases; junction bases outside the gene matches: 8. The CDR3 DNA is TGTGCCATCCAGGCTAGCGGGGGTAAAACAGATACGCAGTATTTT. It yields the protein CAIQASGGKTDTQYF.

V is TRBV28 and J is TRBJ1-6; no clear D. Germline V CDR1 and CDR2: MDHEN, SYDVKM. CDR3 size: 13 residues. V lost 3 bases and J 8 bases, leaving 8 bases between the germline ends. The CDR3 sequence is CASSLVSDSPLHF. The CDR3 coding sequence is TGTGCCAGCAGTTTGGTATCGGATTCACCCCTCCACTTT.

This chain joins TRBV9 and TRBJ2-3; tentative D call: TRBD1 (6 bases). CDR1 SGDLS and CDR2 YYNGEE come from the germline V gene. There are 16 residues in the CDR3. Trimming cost V 1 base and J 2 bases, with 14 bases left between them. CDR3 residues: CASSVFGSGVTDTQYF. CDR3 sequence (DNA): TGTGCCAGCAGCGTATTCGGCTCAGGGGTCACAGATACGCAGTATTTT.

This clone was found once. J is TRBJ2-5 and V is TRBV10-3; D may be TRBD1 (6 bases). The germline V gene encodes CDR1 ENHRY and CDR2 SYGVKD. The CDR3 contains 13 residues. V was pared by 2 bases and J by 12 bases, with 16 bases between. This CDR3 is CAISEPPTGAEYF. CDR3 nucleotide sequence: TGTGCCATCAGTGAGCCTCCGACAGGAGCCGAGTACTTC.

This clone has more than one count but fewer than ten. This chain joins TRBV29-1 and TRBJ1-2; no definite D call. CDR1 SQVTM and CDR2 ANQGSEA come from the germline V gene. Trimming left V 6 bases short and J 8 bases short, with 13 bases between. The CDR3 runs 11 residues. CDR3 sequence reads: CSVERAAGYTF. CDR3 nucleotide sequence: TGCAGCGTAGAGAGGGCGGCCGGCTACACCTTC.

The chain is built from TRBV5-1 and TRBJ2-7, with 8 bases aligning to TRBD2. CDR1 and CDR2 (germline): SGHRS, YFSETQ. V was clipped by 1 base and J by 7 bases; unmatched bases: 13. The CDR3 consists of 16 residues. This CDR3 is CASSLSGGAPPREQYF. Written as DNA, the CDR3 is TGCGCCAGCAGCTTGTCCGGGGGGGCCCCTCCTCGGGAGCAGTACTTC. The complete variable domain, with remaining parts taken from reference TRBV5-1 and TRBJ2-7, reads KAGVTQTPRYLIKTRGQQVTLSCSPISGHRSVSWYQQTPGQGLQFLFEYFSETQRNKGNFPGRFSGRQFSNSRSEMNVSTLELGDSALYLCASSLSGGAPPREQYFGPGTRLTVT.

In DNA, the CDR3 is TGTGCCAGCAGTGATGGCTGGCCCGGGGGTGAGCAGTTCTTC. Residues: CASSDGWPGGEQFF. The rearrangement links TRBV6-1 to TRBJ2-1; D is possibly TRBD2 (6 bases). V lost 3 bases to trimming and J lost 9 bases, with 15 bases between them. The CDR3 sequence is 14 residues long. Germline V CDR1 and CDR2: MNHNS, SASEGT.

This chain joins TRBV6-5 and TRBJ1-1; 9 bases are a match to TRBD1. The germline V gene encodes CDR1 MNHEY and CDR2 SVGAGI. V lost 8 bases, J lost 1 base, and 2 bases stayed unmatched. CDR3 length equals 13 residues. In nucleotides, the CDR3 is TGTGCCAGCCAGACAGGGGGGAACACTGAAGCTTTCTTT. Its protein is CASQTGGNTEAFF.

The rearrangement joins TRBV5-6 to TRBJ1-2, with a possible D match to TRBD1 (6 bases). In germline, CDR1 is SGHDT, CDR2 YYEEEE. Trimming removed 4 bases at V and 4 bases at J, with 11 bases between. The CDR3 has 13 amino acids. Written as DNA, the CDR3 is TGTGCCAGCAGCCCGAGAGGGGGCTATGGCTACACCTTC. Protein: CASSPRGGYGYTF.

The gene calls are TRBV29-1 and TRBJ1-2; TRBD1 agrees at 10 bases. The CDR3 runs to 13 residues. CDR1 and CDR2 (germline): SQVTM, ANQGSEA. J lost 4 bases, V lost 6 bases, and 5 bases had no gene match. CDR3 nucleotides: TGCAGCGTCCGACAGGGGGCGGCCTATGGCTACACCTTC. Protein sequence: CSVRQGAAYGYTF.

The rearrangement uses TRBV11-2 and TRBJ2-5; 7 bases match TRBD2. V lost 1 base, J lost 4 bases, and 6 bases stayed unmatched. Germline V gene sequence: CDR1 SGHAT, CDR2 FQNNGV. CDR3 size: 15 residues. In nucleotides, the CDR3 is TGTGCCAGCAGCTTAGTGAAGCGGGGACGAGAGACCCAGTACTTC. It specifies CASSLVKRGRETQYF.